These 19 T cell receptor beta chains were sequenced from one sample in a study of T cells in women clearing cervical HPV infection. TCRdb's table, derived via immunoSEQ multiplex PCR, lists solely in-frame clones and lacks some. The sample includes approximately 37,000 clones. The sequenced sample was blood buffy coat. These receptors originate from a woman between 18 and 75 years old with a cervical HPV16 infection that either progressed to CIN3+ or cleared (not recorded which).

For this clone: The observed sequence ends 3 residues before the CDR3 terminus, with the missing tail filled in from the germline J gene. V is TRBV18 and J is TRBJ2-5; TRBD1 matches at 9 bases. Trimming took 6 bases from V and 3 from J; bases not matched to a gene: 8. The CDR3 spans 15 residues. Germline V gene lookup returns CDR1 KGHSH and CDR2 LQKENI. The CDR3 loop reads CASSPGTGKKETQYF. The CDR3 bases that were read are TGTGCCAGCTCCCCCGGGACAGGGAAAAAAGAGACC.

Note on this clone: The read is 3 residues too short to cover the CDR3 end, so that end is filled in from the germline J gene. This chain connects TRBV2 to TRBJ2-2; tentatively, D is TRBD1 or TRBD2 (5 bases each). The CDR3 covers 16 residues. From germline, CDR1 is SNHLY and CDR2 FYNNEI. CDR3 bases read: TGTGCCAGCAGTGAGCAGGGAGTCTTGAATAATTCACCG. The encoded protein is CASSEQGVLNNSP. The complete CDR3 reads CASSEQGVLNNSPLFF.

Regarding this clone: The read comes to an end 3 residues before the CDR3 does, leaving the germline J gene to fill in the end. The rearrangement links TRBV12-3 or TRBV12-4 to TRBJ1-2; 8 bases map to TRBD1. This CDR3 has 15 amino acids. The junction had 6 bases not matched to a gene; V was cut back by 5 bases and J by 1 base. The DNA read from the CDR3 is TGTGCCAGCAGTACAAGGACAGGGTTTAACTATGGC. Its translation is CASSTRTGFNYG. The entire CDR3 reads CASSTRTGFNYGYTF.

On this clone: The read halts 3 residues ahead of the CDR3 end, with the missing end drawn from the germline J gene. This chain links TRBV19 with TRBJ2-3; 12 nucleotides agree with TRBD2. The V segment lost 4 bases and the J segment 4 bases; nucleotides outside the gene matches: 3. The CDR3 totals 15 residues. Germline CDR1 and CDR2: LNHDA and SQIVND (reference sequence). CDR3 DNA, as far as it was read: TGTGCCAGTAGTAGACTAGCGGGAGATCCAGATACG. It encodes CASSRLAGDPDT. The whole CDR3 sequence reads CASSRLAGDPDTQYF. Drawing the rest from reference TRBV19 and TRBJ2-3, the complete variable domain is DGGITQSPKYLFRKEGQNVTLSCEQNLNHDAMYWYRQDPGQGLRLIYYSQIVNDFQKGDIAEGYSVSREKKESFPLTVTSAQKNPTAFYLCASSRLAGDPDTQYFGPGTRLTVL.

As concerns this clone: The read ends 3 residues before the CDR3 terminus; that terminus is restored from the germline J gene. V usage is TRBV7-9 and J usage is TRBJ2-3; 8 nucleotides match TRBD1. The CDR3 runs to 15 residues. Per germline, CDR1 SEHNR and CDR2 FQNEAQ (reference sequence). Trimming took 5 bases from V and 3 from J; bases not matched to a gene: 7. The CDR3 DNA, read in part, is TGTGCCAGCAGCCTCTGGACAGGGACGACAGATACG. Its protein is CASSLWTGTTDT. The CDR3 in full is CASSLWTGTTDTQYF. The whole variable domain, filled in from reference TRBV7-9 and TRBJ2-3, reads DTGVSQNPRHKITKRGQNVTFRCDPISEHNRLYWYRQTLGQGPEFLTYFQNEAQLEKSRLLSDRFSAERPKGSFSTLEIQRTEQGDSAMYLCASSLWTGTTDTQYFGPGTRLTVL.

With regard to this clone: The read finishes 3 residues shy of the CDR3 end, and the germline J gene is used to complete it. V usage is TRBV7-7 and J usage is TRBJ1-2; D not resolved. This CDR3 has 14 residues. CDR1 is SSHAT, CDR2 FNYEAQ, per germline (reference sequence). The sequenced CDR3 bases are TGTGCCAGCAGCTTAGGTCTAGCAGGCAATGAC. Amino acids: CASSLGLAGND. The entire CDR3 reads CASSLGLAGNDYTF.

As for this clone: The read stops 3 residues short of the end of the CDR3; the missing end is completed from the germline J gene. The chain joins TRBV30 to TRBJ1-1, with D hard to call. This CDR3 has 14 amino acids. Germline CDR1 is GTSNPN and CDR2 is SVGIG (reference sequence). CDR3 region: CAWSVGRSTDTAFF. The CDR3 DNA, read in part, is TGTGCCTGGAGTGTAGGTCGGAGCACAGATACG.

Concerning this clone itself: From the germline J gene comes the end of the CDR3, since the read stops 3 residues before it. The chain joins TRBV2 to TRBJ1-2; 12 positions agree with TRBD1. Germline CDR1 SNHLY, CDR2 FYNNEI. CDR3 length equals 15 residues. The covered CDR3 bases are TGTGCCAGCAGGGATGGGACAGGGGGCAATTACGAC. Translating it yields CASRDGTGGNYD. The full CDR3 is CASRDGTGGNYDYTF.

On this clone: The read ends 3 residues shy of where the CDR3 ends; the end is completed using the germline J gene. This chain links TRBV30 with TRBJ2-7; tentative D call: TRBD1 (5 bases). This CDR3 region has 11 residues. V shed 5 bases and J shed 4 bases, with 9 bases lying between them. The germline CDR1 and CDR2 sequences are GTSNPN and SVGIG (reference sequence). CDR3 protein: CAWGAAYEQYF. The part of the CDR3 DNA that was read is TGTGCCTGGGGGGCGGCATACGAG.

For this clone: The read terminates 3 residues ahead of where the CDR3 ends, so the germline J gene completes it. The V gene is TRBV19, the J gene TRBJ1-6, with a tentative D call TRBD1 (6 bases). V shed 6 bases and J shed 5 bases, with 14 bases lying between them. Germline values: CDR1 LNHDA, CDR2 SQIVND (reference sequence). The CDR3 runs to 15 residues. The CDR3 spells CASRPTGPHNSPLHF. The DNA read from the CDR3 is TGTGCCAGTAGGCCGACAGGCCCTCATAATTCACCC.

The CDR3 DNA, read in part, is TGCAGTGCTAGAGATAGAGCGGGAGACTTCTACGAG. It codes for CSARDRAGDFYE. The entire CDR3 reads CSARDRAGDFYEQYF. The rearrangement uses TRBV20-1 and TRBJ2-7; the match to TRBD2 covers 8 bases. Sequencing ends 3 residues short of the CDR3 end; the germline J gene provides the rest. The CDR3 runs to 15 residues. CDR1 is DFQATT and CDR2 is SNEGSKA in the germline V gene (reference sequence). V lost 0 bases, J lost 3 bases, and 7 bases stayed unmatched.

As for this clone: The read gets to within 3 residues of the CDR3 end, and the germline J gene fills in the rest. The genes are TRBV2 and TRBJ1-6; D might be TRBD1 (5 bases). Germline-derived CDR1 and CDR2 are SNHLY and FYNNEI. V lost 11 bases and J lost 7, with 15 bases in between. The CDR3 has 13 amino acids. The covered CDR3 bases are TGTGCCCATAGAGGGCAGGGCAATTCACCC. As protein: CAHRGQGNSP. The full CDR3 protein is CAHRGQGNSPLHF. Drawing the rest from reference TRBV2 and TRBJ1-6, the complete variable domain is EPEVTQTPSHQVTQMGQEVILRCVPISNHLYFYWYRQILGQKVEFLVSFYNNEISEKSEIFDDQFSVERPDGSNFTLKIRSTKLEDSAMYFCAHRGQGNSPLHFGNGTRLTVT.

As concerns this clone: The CDR3 end falls 3 residues outside the read, so it is completed with the germline J gene. The chain combines TRBV28 with TRBJ2-6; D might be TRBD1 (6 bases). CDR1 is MDHEN, CDR2 SYDVKM, per germline. The CDR3 covers 15 residues. Trimming took off 5 bases at V and 4 bases at J, with 12 bases between the two ends. CDR3 sequence: CASSLQGSGANVLTF. CDR3 DNA (partial): TGTGCCAGCAGTCTACAGGGATCAGGGGCCAACGTC.

The CDR3 loop is CATSGITRDQPQHF. Partial CDR3 DNA: TGTGCCACCTCGGGTATTACCAGGGATCAGCCC. The gene calls are TRBV19 and TRBJ1-5; a weak D match, TRBD1 (5 bases). The CDR3 end falls 3 residues outside the read, so it is completed with the germline J gene. Germline CDR1 and CDR2: LNHDA and SQIVND (reference sequence). This CDR3 has 14 amino acids. Deletions cut 10 bases from V and 5 bases from J, with 18 bases between.

About this clone: The sequenced fragment ends 3 residues before the CDR3 boundary, so the rest is inferred from the germline J gene. This chain links TRBV19 with TRBJ2-4; 7 nucleotides line up with TRBD1. CDR3 length: 13 residues. In germline, CDR1 is LNHDA, CDR2 SQIVND (reference sequence). The CDR3 bases that were read are TGTGCCAGTAGGAGACAGGGTAGCTATGGT. It codes for CASRRQGSYG. The full CDR3 is CASRRQGSYGQYF.

On this clone: Read sequence stops 3 residues before the CDR3 end, and the germline J gene provides the missing end. The chain couples TRBV18 to TRBJ1-1; D uncertain. The germline CDR1 and CDR2 sequences are KGHSH and LQKENI. This CDR3 has 15 amino acids. The part of the CDR3 DNA that was read is TGTGCCAGCTCACCCAAGCGGGATAATTCCCACGAG. It encodes CASSPKRDNSHE. The whole CDR3 protein is CASSPKRDNSHEAFF. Full variable domain (missing parts from reference TRBV18 and TRBJ1-1): NAGVMQNPRHLVRRRGQEARLRCSPMKGHSHVYWYRQLPEEGLKFMVYLQKENIIDESGMPKERFSAEFPKEGPSILRIQQVVRGDSAAYFCASSPKRDNSHEAFFGQGTRLTVV.

As for this clone: Read data end 3 residues before the CDR3 end; the end is taken from the germline J gene. The chain links TRBV20-1 to TRBJ2-7, with TRBD2 matching over 10 bases. V dropped 5 bases and J dropped 3; count of bases not matched to a gene: 4. Germline CDR1 and CDR2: DFQATT and SNEGSKA (reference sequence). CDR3 length: 13 residues. The CDR3 protein is CSAPGLASYEQYF. CDR3 DNA (partial): TGCAGTGCTCCGGGACTAGCGAGCTACGAG.

Details on this clone: Read coverage stops 3 residues before the CDR3 terminus; the germline J gene supplies the remainder. The V call is TRBV6-2 or TRBV6-3, the J call TRBJ1-5; TRBD1 aligns across 10 bases. This CDR3 comprises 17 residues. V was clipped by 2 bases and J by 4 bases; unmatched bases: 8. Germline CDR1 reads MNHEY; CDR2 reads SVGEGT. The DNA read from the CDR3 is TGTGCCAGCAGTTACGGAAGGACAGGGGGGGATAATCAGCCC. Protein: CASSYGRTGGDNQP. The whole CDR3 reads CASSYGRTGGDNQPQHF.

Concerning this clone itself: The sequenced fragment ends 3 residues before the CDR3 boundary, so the rest is inferred from the germline J gene. The chain combines TRBV29-1 with TRBJ2-2, with D perhaps matching TRBD2 (5 bases). V was pared by 4 bases and J by 6 bases, with 9 bases between. This CDR3 region has 12 residues. Germline CDR1 SQVTM, CDR2 ANQGSEA. CDR3 DNA, as far as it was read: TGCAGCGTTGTTGAGGGTCCCGGGGAG. This translates into CSVVEGPGE. The CDR3, in full, reads CSVVEGPGELFF.